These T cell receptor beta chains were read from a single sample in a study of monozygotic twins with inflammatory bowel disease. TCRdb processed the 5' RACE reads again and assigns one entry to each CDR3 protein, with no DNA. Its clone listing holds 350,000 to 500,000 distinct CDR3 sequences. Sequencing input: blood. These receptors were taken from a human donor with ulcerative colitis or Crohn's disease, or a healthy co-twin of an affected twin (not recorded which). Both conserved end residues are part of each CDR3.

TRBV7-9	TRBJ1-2	CASSRGQPGYTF
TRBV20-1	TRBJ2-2	CSASGDTGELFF
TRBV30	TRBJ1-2	CAWSVRPGYTF
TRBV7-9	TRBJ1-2	CASSLADRDGYTF
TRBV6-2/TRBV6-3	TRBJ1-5	CASRGDRGYSNQPQHF
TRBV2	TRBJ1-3	CASSDGGSGNTIYF
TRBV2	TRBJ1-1	CASTPGERGTEAFF
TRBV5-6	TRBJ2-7	CASSPPGTGAGEQYF
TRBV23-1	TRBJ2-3	CASSRAGSRGTGTDTQYF
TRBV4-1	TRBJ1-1	CASSQETRALTEAFF
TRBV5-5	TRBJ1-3	CASSFIGSSGNTIYF
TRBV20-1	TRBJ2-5	CSARDWDRAETQYF
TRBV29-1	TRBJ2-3	CSVEGTQRTDTQYF
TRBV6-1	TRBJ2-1	CASSHELAGARPFNEQFF
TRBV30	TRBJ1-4	CAWRLNNEKLFF
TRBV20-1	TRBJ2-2	CSASSGNTGELFF
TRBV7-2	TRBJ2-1	CASSLVRDNEQFF
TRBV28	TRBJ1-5	CATRPGQLNQPQHF
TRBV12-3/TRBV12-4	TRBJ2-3	CASSLKEQPTDTQYF
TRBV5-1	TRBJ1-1	CASSLVVGNTEAFF
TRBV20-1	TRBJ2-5	CSASPFTQKETQYF
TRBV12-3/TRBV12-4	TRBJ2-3	CASSLLRGATDTQYF
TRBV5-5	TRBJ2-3	CASSFNLLRGAAFDTQYF